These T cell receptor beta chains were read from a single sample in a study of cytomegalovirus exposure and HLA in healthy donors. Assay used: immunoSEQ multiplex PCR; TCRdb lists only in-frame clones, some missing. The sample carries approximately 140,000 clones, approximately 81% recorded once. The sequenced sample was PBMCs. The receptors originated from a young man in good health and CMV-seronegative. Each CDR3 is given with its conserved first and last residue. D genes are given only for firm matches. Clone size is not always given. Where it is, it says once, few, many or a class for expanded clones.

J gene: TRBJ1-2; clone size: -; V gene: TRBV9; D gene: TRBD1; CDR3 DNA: TGTGCCAGCAGCGGCCGGACAGGGGGCTTTGGCTACACCTTC; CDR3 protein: CASSGRTGGFGYTF
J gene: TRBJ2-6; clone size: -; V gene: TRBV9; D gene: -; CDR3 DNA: TGTGCCAGCAGCGTAGGGGGGCGAAGCTCTGGGGCCAACGTCCTGACTTTC; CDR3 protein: CASSVGGRSSGANVLTF
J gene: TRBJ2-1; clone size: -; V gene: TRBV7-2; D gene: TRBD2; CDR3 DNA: TGTGCCAGCAGCTTAGCTAGCGGGGGACGGGGTGCGAATGAGCAGTTCTTC; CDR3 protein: CASSLASGGRGANEQFF
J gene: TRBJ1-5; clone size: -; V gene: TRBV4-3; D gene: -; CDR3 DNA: TGCGCCAGCAGCCAAGACGTCGACATCGCGCCCCAGCATTTT; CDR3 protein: CASSQDVDIAPQHF
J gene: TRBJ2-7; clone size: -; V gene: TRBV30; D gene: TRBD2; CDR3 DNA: TGTGCCTGGAGTGTATGGCGGGGGGTTCTCCCCTCCGAGCAGTACTTC; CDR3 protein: CAWSVWRGVLPSEQYF
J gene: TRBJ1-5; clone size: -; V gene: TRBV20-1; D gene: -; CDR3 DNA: TGCAGTGCTAGATACGGTCAGCCCCAGCATTTT; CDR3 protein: CSARYGQPQHF
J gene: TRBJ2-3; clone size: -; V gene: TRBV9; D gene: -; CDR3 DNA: TGTGCCAGCAGCGTTACAGGAGACCTCACAGATACGCAGTATTTT; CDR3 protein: CASSVTGDLTDTQYF
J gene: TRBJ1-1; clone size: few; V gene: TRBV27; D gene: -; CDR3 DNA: TGTGCCAGCAGTTCAACCGCGCGGGGCAACACTGAAGCTTTCTTT; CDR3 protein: CASSSTARGNTEAFF
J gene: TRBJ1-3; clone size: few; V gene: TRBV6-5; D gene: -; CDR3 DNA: TGTGCCAGCTACCCACAGGGACCCGGACACACCATATATTTT; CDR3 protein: CASYPQGPGHTIYF
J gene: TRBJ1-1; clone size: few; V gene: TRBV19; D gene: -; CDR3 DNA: TGTGCCAGTAGCCAGACAACAGGGCGTACTGAAGCTTTCTTT; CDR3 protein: CASSQTTGRTEAFF
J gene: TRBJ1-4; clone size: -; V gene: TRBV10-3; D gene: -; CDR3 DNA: TGTGCCGCCTCACAGGGAATCTATGAAAAACTGTTTTTT; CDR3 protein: CAASQGIYEKLFF
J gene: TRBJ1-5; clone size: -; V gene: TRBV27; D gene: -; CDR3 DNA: TGTGCCAGCAGTCTCACCGGGACATCGAACGGACGGCCCCAGCATTTT; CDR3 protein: CASSLTGTSNGRPQHF
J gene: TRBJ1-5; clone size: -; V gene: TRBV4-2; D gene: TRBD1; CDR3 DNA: TGTGCCAGCAGCCAAGATCCAACAGGGGGGATTAATCAGCCCCAGCATTTT; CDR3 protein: CASSQDPTGGINQPQHF
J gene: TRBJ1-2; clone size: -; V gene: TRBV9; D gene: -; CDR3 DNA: TGTGCCAGCGGCCTCAGCAGGGAAGGCTACACCTTC; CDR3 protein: CASGLSREGYTF
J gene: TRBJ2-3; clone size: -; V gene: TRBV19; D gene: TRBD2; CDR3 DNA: TGTGCCAGTAGTATACTAGCGGGGGATACGCAGTATTTT; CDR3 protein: CASSILAGDTQYF
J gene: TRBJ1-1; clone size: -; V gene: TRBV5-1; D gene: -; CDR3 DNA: TGCGCCAGCAGCTTAGGTCAGCGGAGCACTGAAGCTTTCTTT; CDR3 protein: CASSLGQRSTEAFF
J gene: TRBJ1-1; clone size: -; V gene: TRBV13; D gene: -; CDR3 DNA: TGTGCCAGCAGCGGCCAGATGAACACTGAAGCTTTCTTT; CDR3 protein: CASSGQMNTEAFF
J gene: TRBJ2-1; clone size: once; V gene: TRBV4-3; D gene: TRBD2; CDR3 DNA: TGCGCCAGCAGCCAACGATTTAGCGGGGGGGCCTTTGAGCAGTTCTTC; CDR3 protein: CASSQRFSGGAFEQFF
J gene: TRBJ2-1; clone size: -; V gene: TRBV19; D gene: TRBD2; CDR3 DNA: TGTGCCAGTATCCGGACTAGCGGGGGGGCGAGTGAGCAGTTCTTC; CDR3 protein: CASIRTSGGASEQFF
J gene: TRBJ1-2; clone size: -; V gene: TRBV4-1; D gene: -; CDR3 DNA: TGCGCCAGCAGCCAAGGGGGGCGGTTGGGCTACACCTTC; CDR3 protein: CASSQGGRLGYTF
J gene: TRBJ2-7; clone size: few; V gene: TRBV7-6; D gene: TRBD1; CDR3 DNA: TGTGCCAGCAGCTTGGACAGGGGTCCCTACGAGCAGTACTTC; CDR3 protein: CASSLDRGPYEQYF
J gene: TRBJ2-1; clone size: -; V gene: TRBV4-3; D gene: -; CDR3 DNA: TGCGCCAGCAGCCCTCAGGGAACTGGTGAGCAGTTCTTC; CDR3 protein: CASSPQGTGEQFF
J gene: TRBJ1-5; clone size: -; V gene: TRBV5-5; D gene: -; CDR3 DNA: TGTGCCAGCAGCTTGGAGGTCAGGGACTCTTCCGATCAGCCCCAGCATTTT; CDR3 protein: CASSLEVRDSSDQPQHF
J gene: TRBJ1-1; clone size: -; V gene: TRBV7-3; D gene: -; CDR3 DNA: TGTGCCAGCAGCTTAAAACGGGGGGAGAACACTGAAGCTTTCTTT; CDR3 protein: CASSLKRGENTEAFF
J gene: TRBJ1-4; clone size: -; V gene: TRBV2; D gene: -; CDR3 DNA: TGTGCCAGCAGGGCCGATCCCGACACCCCTCGACAAAATGAAAAACTGTTTTTT; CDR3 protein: CASRADPDTPRQNEKLFF
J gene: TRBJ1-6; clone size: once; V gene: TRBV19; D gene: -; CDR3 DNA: TGTGCCAGTACCTACTCTCGTACAGGGACCTATAATTCACCCCTCCACTTT; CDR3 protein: CASTYSRTGTYNSPLHF
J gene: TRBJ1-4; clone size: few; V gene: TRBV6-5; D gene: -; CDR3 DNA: TGTGCCAGCAGTTACTCAACAGGGCCAACTAATGAAAAACTGTTTTTT; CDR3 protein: CASSYSTGPTNEKLFF
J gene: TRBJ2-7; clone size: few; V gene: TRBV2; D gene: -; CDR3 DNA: TGTGCCAGCAAAATACAAGGGGGTCCCACGTTCGAGCAGTACTTC; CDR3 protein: CASKIQGGPTFEQYF
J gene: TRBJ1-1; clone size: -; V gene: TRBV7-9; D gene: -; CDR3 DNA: TGTGCCAGCAGCCCTAAGCGGGCGAGCATGAACACTGAAGCTTTCTTT; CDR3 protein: CASSPKRASMNTEAFF
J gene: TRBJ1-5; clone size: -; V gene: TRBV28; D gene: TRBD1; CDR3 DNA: TGTGCCAGCAGTACGGGACAGGGGAATCAGCCCCAGCATTTT; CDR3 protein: CASSTGQGNQPQHF
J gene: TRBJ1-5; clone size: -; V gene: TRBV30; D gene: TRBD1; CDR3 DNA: TGTGCCTGGACAACAGGGGGCAATCAGCCCCAGCATTTT; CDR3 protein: CAWTTGGNQPQHF
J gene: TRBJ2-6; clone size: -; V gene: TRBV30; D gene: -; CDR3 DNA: TGTGCCTCCAGATCGGGGTGGACGAGCTCTGGGGCCAACGTCCTGACTTTC; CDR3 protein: CASRSGWTSSGANVLTF
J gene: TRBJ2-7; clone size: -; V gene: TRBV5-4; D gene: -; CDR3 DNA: TGTGCCAGCAGCTTGGTCCCTCTCTACGAGCAGTACTTC; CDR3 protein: CASSLVPLYEQYF
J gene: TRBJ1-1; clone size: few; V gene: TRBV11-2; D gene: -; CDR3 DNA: TGTGCCAGCAGCTTTGGGAGACACATAGAAGCTTTCTTT; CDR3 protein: CASSFGRHIEAFF
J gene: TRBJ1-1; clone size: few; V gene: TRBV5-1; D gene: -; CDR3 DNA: TGCGCCAGCAGCAATCTTCAGGGGACTGAAGCTTTCTTT; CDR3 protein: CASSNLQGTEAFF
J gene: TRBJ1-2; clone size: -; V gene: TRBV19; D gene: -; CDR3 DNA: TGTGCCAGTAGTAGCTTGGAGAACTATGGCTACACCTTC; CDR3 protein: CASSSLENYGYTF
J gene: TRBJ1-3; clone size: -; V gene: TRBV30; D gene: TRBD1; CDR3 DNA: TGTGCCTGGAAACGACAGGGCGGTGGAAACACCATATATTTT; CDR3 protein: CAWKRQGGGNTIYF
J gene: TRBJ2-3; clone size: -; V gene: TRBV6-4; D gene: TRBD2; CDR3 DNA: TGTGCCAGCAGTGACTCTTCGACTAGCGCATCAGATACGCAGTATTTT; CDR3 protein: CASSDSSTSASDTQYF